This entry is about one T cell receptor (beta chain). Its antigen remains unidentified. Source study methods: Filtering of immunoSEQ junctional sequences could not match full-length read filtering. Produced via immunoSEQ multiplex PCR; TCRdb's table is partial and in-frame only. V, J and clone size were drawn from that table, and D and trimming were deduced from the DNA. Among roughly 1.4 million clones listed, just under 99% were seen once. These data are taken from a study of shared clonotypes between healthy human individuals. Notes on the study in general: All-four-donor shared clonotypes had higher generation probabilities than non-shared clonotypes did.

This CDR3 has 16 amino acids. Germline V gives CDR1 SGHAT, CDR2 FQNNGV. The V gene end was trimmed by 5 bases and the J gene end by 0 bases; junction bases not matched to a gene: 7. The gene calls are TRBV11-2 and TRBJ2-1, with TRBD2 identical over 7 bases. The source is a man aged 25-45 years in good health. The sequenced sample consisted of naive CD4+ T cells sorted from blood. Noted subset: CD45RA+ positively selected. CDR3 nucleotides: TGTGCCAGCAGCCTCCGGCGGGGGAGCTCCTACAATGAGCAGTTCTTC. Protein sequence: CASSLRRGSSYNEQFF. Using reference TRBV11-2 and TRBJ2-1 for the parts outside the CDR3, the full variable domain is EAGVAQSPRYKIIEKRQSVAFWCNPISGHATLYWYQQILGQGPKLLIQFQNNGVVDDSQLPKDRFSAERLKGVDSTLKIQPAKLEDSAVYLCASSLRRGSSYNEQFFGPGTRLTVL.